This T cell receptor (beta chain) originates from a study of low-dose radiotherapy and immunotherapy resistance in tumors. As for the study in general: The authors gave intravenous cyclophosphamide 200 mg/m2 every two weeks, one day before radiation and immunotherapy.

TRAV- and TRBV-specific primers were used for first-strand cDNA, which covered alpha and beta chains. With a constant-region primer and a V-primer adapter, TCRs were subjected to 20 PCR cycles of amplification. TCRdb recomputed calls from the reads with MiXCR, one row per CDR3 protein. The table has more than 90,000 distinct CDR3 sequences, 20% seen once. Time point given: after trial treatment. Treatment specified: LDRT plus nivolumab, ipilimumab, low-dose cyclophosphamide and aspirin (RACIN trial). Trimming cost V 4 bases and J 4 bases, with 16 bases left between them. Per germline, CDR1 SEHNR and CDR2 FQNEAQ (reference sequence). CDR3 length: 16 residues. As regards this clonotype: With only one base between it and a far larger clone, this is likely a read error.

The chain is built from TRBV7-9 and TRBJ2-2; tentatively, D is TRBD2 (5 bases). Source: PBMCs, taken after low-dose radiotherapy plus immunotherapy. The sequence came from a male donor with prostate cancer. CDR3 DNA: TGTGCCAGCAGCTCATCCGAGACTACTCGCACCGGGGAGCTGTTTTTT. Translating gives CASSSSETTRTGELFF.